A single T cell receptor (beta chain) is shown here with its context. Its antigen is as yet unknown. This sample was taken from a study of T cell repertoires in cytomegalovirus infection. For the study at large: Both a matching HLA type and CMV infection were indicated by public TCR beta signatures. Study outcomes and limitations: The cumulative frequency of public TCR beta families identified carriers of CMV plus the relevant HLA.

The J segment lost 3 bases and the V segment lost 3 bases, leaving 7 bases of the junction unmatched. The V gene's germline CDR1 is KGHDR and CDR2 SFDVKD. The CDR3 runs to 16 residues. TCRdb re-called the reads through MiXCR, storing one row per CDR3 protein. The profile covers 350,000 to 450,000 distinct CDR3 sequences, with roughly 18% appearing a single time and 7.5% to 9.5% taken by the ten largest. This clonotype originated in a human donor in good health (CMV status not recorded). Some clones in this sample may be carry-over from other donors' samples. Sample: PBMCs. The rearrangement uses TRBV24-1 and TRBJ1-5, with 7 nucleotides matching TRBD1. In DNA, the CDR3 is TGTGCCACCAGTGATCTGGCCGGGACAGACAATCAGCCCCAGCATTTT. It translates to CATSDLAGTDNQPQHF.